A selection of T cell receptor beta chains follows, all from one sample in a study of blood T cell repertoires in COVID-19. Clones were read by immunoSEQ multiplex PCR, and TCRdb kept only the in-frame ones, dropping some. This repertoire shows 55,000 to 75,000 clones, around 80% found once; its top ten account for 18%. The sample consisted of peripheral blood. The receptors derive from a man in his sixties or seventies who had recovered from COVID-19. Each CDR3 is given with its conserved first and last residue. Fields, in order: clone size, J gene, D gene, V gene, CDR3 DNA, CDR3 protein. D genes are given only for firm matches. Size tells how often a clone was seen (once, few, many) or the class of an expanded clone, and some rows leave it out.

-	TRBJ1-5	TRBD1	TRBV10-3	TGTGCCATCAGTGAGTCGAGGCAGGGGGAGGATCAGCCCCAGCATTTT	CAISESRQGEDQPQHF
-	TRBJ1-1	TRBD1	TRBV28	TGTGCCAGCAGTGCAGGACAGGATCCGTCTGAAGCTTTCTTT	CASSAGQDPSEAFF
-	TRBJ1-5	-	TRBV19	TGTGCCAGTAGTATTGCGGGGGCTCAGCCCCAGCATTTT	CASSIAGAQPQHF
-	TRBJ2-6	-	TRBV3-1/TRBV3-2	TGTGCCAGCAGCCGTTCCGGGATTCAAGGCAACGTCCTGACTTTC	CASSRSGIQGNVLTF
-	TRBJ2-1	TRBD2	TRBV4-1	TGCGCCAGCAGCCAAGCTCTAGCGGGAGTGTCTGAGCAGTTCTTC	CASSQALAGVSEQFF
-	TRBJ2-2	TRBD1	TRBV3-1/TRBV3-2	TGTGCCAGCAGCCAACCGGACAGGGGCAACACCGGGGAGCTGTTTTTT	CASSQPDRGNTGELFF
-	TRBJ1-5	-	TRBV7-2	TGTGCCAGCAGCTTGGGGGGGGATCAGCCCCAGCATTTT	CASSLGGDQPQHF
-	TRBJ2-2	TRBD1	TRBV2	TGTGCCAGCACCTGGACAGGGCGGGCCGGGGAGCTGTTTTTT	CASTWTGRAGELFF
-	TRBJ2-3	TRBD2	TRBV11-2	TGTGCCAGCAGCTTAGGACTAGCGGGGGGTTCCACAGATACGCAGTATTTT	CASSLGLAGGSTDTQYF
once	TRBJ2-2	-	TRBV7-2	TGTGCCAGCAGGCCTGGGGGCACAGGGCATACCGGGGAGCTGTTTTTT	CASRPGGTGHTGELFF
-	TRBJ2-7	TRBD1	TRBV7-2	TGTGCCAGCAGCTGGGACAGCGTCGTGCAGTACTTC	CASSWDSVVQYF
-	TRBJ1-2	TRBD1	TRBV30	TGTGCCTGGACTCCGGGACAGGGGGGATTCTATGGCTACACCTTC	CAWTPGQGGFYGYTF
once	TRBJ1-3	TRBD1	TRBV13	TGTGCCAGCAGCCCCTGGACAGGGGGCGATGGAAACATCATATATTTT	CASSPWTGGDGNIIYF
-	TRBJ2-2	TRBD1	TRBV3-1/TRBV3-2	TGTGCCAGCAGTAACAGGGGGACGAACACCGGGGAGCTGTTTTTT	CASSNRGTNTGELFF
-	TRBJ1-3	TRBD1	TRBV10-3	TGTGCCATCACCCCGGGTCCAGACAGGGCCGGAGGAAACACCATATATTTT	CAITPGPDRAGGNTIYF
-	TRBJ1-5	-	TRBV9	TGTGCCAGCAGCGGACCCGGGACTACTAATCAGCCCCAGCATTTT	CASSGPGTTNQPQHF
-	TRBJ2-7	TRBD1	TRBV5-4	TGTGCCAGCAGCGGGCCGGACAGGTTGGGGCAGTACTTC	CASSGPDRLGQYF
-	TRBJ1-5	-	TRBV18	TGTGCCAGCTCACCGCGGGGACCCAGTCAGCCCCAGCATTTT	CASSPRGPSQPQHF
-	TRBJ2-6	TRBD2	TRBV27	TGTGCCAGCAGCCAGTCTAGCGGGAGGTCGGTGGCCAACGTCCTGACTTTC	CASSQSSGRSVANVLTF
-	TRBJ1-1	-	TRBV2	TGTGCCAGCAGTCGGGACTGGCAAGCTTTCTTT	CASSRDWQAFF
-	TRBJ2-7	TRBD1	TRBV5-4	TGTGCCAGCAGCTTGGGAGGACAGGGACCGTACGAGCAGTACTTC	CASSLGGQGPYEQYF
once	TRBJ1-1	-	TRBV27	TGTGCCAGCAGTTTATTAAGTGGAGGGAGGAAAGCTTTCTTT	CASSLLSGGRKAFF
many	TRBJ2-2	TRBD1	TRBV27	TGTGCCAGCAGTCCCCCGGACAGGGGGAACACCGGGGAGCTGTTTTTT	CASSPPDRGNTGELFF
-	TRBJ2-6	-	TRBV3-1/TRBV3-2	TGTGCCAGCAGCCAAGATCTGGCCCTGGGCTCCTCTGGGGCCAACGTCCTGACTTTC	CASSQDLALGSSGANVLTF
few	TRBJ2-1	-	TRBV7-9	TGTGCCAGCAGCTTAGAGACGGGGTCCTACAATGAGCAGTTCTTC	CASSLETGSYNEQFF
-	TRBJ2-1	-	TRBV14	TGTGCCAGCAGCCAACGGGGGAGCTGGACCTACAATGAGCAGTTCTTC	CASSQRGSWTYNEQFF
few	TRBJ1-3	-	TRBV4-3	TGCGCCAGCAGCCAAGATGTTAACAGTTTAGGAAACACCATATATTTT	CASSQDVNSLGNTIYF
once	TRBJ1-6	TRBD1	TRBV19	TGTGCCAGTAGTATCCGGGACAGTAATTCACCCCTCCACTTT	CASSIRDSNSPLHF